These 14 T cell receptor beta chains were all obtained from the same sample, sequenced in a study of CD8+CD57+ T cells in acquired aplastic anemia. Those patients picked for sequencing had displayed CD8+CD57+ cell expansion on flow cytometry. It was genomic DNA that served as the template for profiling TCR beta VDJ and CDR3. One entry per CDR3 protein, called by TCRdb with MiXCR from the reads. Of roughly 280,000 distinct CDR3 sequences in the sample, about three fifths were seen once. The sample was sorted CD4+, CD8+, or CD8+CD57+ T cells (not recorded which) from PBMCs. These receptors all stem from a human donor with aplastic anemia.

This sequence joins TRBV2 and TRBJ2-3, with 9 nucleotides matching TRBD2. CDR1 is SNHLY and CDR2 is FYNNEI in the germline V gene. This CDR3 has 15 amino acids. Trimming cost V 6 bases and J 2 bases; bases outside gene matches: 6. The CDR3 DNA reads as TGTGCCAGCAGGGGGGGACTAGCCTACACAGATACGCAGTATTTT. Protein product: CASRGGLAYTDTQYF.

This clonotype was seen more than once but under ten times. The J gene is TRBJ1-6, the V gene TRBV9; D remains ambiguous. Germline V gene data show CDR1 as SGDLS and CDR2 as YYNGEE. V was cut by 5 bases and J by 4 bases, with 13 bases left in between. This CDR3 region has 15 residues. The CDR3 loop is CASRLDQGYNSPLHF. In DNA form, the CDR3 reads TGTGCCAGCAGACTGGACCAAGGGTATAATTCACCCCTCCACTTT.

Here the CDR3 DNA reads TGTGCCAGCAGCCAAGGACTGTATAATTCACCCCTCCACTTT. Translating it yields CASSQGLYNSPLHF. The chain recombines TRBV7-2 with TRBJ1-6, with D hard to call. CDR3 length equals 14 residues. Germline V gene sequence: CDR1 SGHTA, CDR2 FQGNSA. The V end was cut by 5 bases, the J end by 4 bases, with 9 bases between.

This clonotype came up many times. The rearrangement joins TRBV12-3 or TRBV12-4 to TRBJ1-1; TRBD1 matches at 7 bases. V gave up 6 bases and J gave up 4 bases; unmatched junction bases: 5. The CDR3 is 13 residues long. Written as DNA, the CDR3 is TGTGCCAGCAGCCCCGACAGGGTCACTGAAGCTTTCTTT. Its translation is CASSPDRVTEAFF.

The genes are TRBV7-9 and TRBJ2-3, with 8 bases that match TRBD2. Germline lookup yields CDR1 SEHNR and CDR2 FQNEAQ (reference sequence). V was clipped by 3 bases and J by 11 bases; unmatched bases: 13. CDR3 length: 15 residues. CDR3 in amino acids: CASSLAGGSYNEQYF. The CDR3 coding sequence is TGTGCCAGCAGCTTGGCGGGGGGCTCCTACAATGAGCAGTATTTT.

The chain recombines TRBV7-9 with TRBJ2-7; TRBD2 is a possible D gene (6 bases). Deletions cut 1 base from V and 5 bases from J, with 27 bases between. The CDR3 length is 19 residues. CDR1 and CDR2 (germline): SEHNR, FQNEAQ (reference sequence). In DNA, the CDR3 is TGTGCCAGCAGCTTAGTTCTGTTGGAAGGGGAGGTGGGTATTAACGAGCAGTACTTC. As protein: CASSLVLLEGEVGINEQYF.

This chain links TRBV2 with TRBJ2-7, with 10 positions matching TRBD2. With 6 bases clipped from V and 1 base from J, the junction kept 9 bases outside the gene matches. The CDR3 runs to 16 residues. CDR1 SNHLY and CDR2 FYNNEI come from the germline V gene. The CDR3 DNA reads TGTGCCAGCAGCCGTCCGGCTAGCGGGGGATCCTACGAGCAGTACTTC. Amino acids: CASSRPASGGSYEQYF.

The chain uses TRBV20-1 and TRBJ1-4; 11 positions agree with TRBD1. Germline values: CDR1 DFQATT, CDR2 SNEGSKA (reference sequence). J lost 4 bases, V lost 3 bases, and 4 bases had no gene match. The CDR3 loop spans 15 amino acids. The CDR3 nucleotides read TGCAGTGCTAGGTCGGGGACAGGGGGTAATGAAAAACTGTTTTTT. Translation gives CSARSGTGGNEKLFF.

The V and J genes are TRBV7-3 and TRBJ2-2; 7 bases are shared with TRBD2. J was trimmed by 3 bases and V by 0 bases; bases with no gene match: 4. CDR1 and CDR2 (germline): SGHTA, FQGTGA. CDR3 length equals 16 residues. The CDR3 DNA is TGTGCCAGCAGCTTAACAAGCGGGGCGTACACCGGGGAGCTGTTTTTT. It codes for CASSLTSGAYTGELFF.

This clonotype turned up a few times. This sequence joins TRBV2 and TRBJ2-3; D call uncertain. The CDR3 sequence is 14 residues long. In germline, CDR1 is SNHLY, CDR2 FYNNEI. Trimming stripped 3 bases from V and 2 bases from J, with 9 bases between. The CDR3 DNA reads TGTGCCAGCAGTGATTCAGCGTACACAGATACGCAGTATTTT. Translating gives CASSDSAYTDTQYF.

The chain recombines TRBV9 with TRBJ2-5; D perhaps matches TRBD1 (6 bases). Germline lookup yields CDR1 SGDLS and CDR2 YYNGEE. The CDR3 sequence is 15 residues long. V shed 2 bases and J shed 5 bases, with 16 bases lying between them. The CDR3 nucleotides are TGTGCCAGCAGCGTGGGGACATCGGCAGGGGAGACCCAGTACTTC. It specifies CASSVGTSAGETQYF.

This clonotype was counted ten times or more. This chain joins TRBV10-3 and TRBJ2-1; 8 positions match TRBD2. CDR3 length equals 14 residues. J lost 5 bases, V lost 5 bases, and 5 bases had no gene match. Germline CDR1 and CDR2: ENHRY and SYGVKD. The CDR3 is CAISSTSGDNEQFF. The CDR3 DNA follows: TGTGCCATCAGTAGTACTAGCGGCGACAATGAGCAGTTCTTC.

This rearrangement joins TRBV2 to TRBJ1-6; no definite D call. The ends were cut back, 6 bases at V and 4 bases at J, with 13 bases in the middle. The CDR3 consists of 15 residues. Germline CDR1 reads SNHLY; CDR2 reads FYNNEI. The CDR3 here is CASRPGRGYNSPLHF. CDR3 in DNA: TGTGCCAGCAGACCGGGCCGAGGGTATAATTCACCCCTCCACTTT.

V usage is TRBV5-5 and J usage is TRBJ2-3, with D unresolved. Germline V CDR1 and CDR2: SGHKS, YYEKEE (reference sequence). Trimming removed 0 bases at V and 8 bases at J, with 4 bases between. The CDR3 length is 11 residues. The CDR3 region is CASSLGATQYF. The CDR3 DNA follows: TGTGCCAGCAGCTTGGGTGCTACGCAGTATTTT.